The clone carrying this TCR beta chain was detected a few times. Its antigen is unidentified. Germline V gene sequence: CDR1 SQVTM, CDR2 ANQGSEA. The CDR3 spans 12 residues. With each sample, at least 6 micrograms of total RNA were extracted. This entry belongs to a study of blood T cells in healthy people across ages. Study-wide findings and caveats: Donor CMV status was unknown, possibly confounding expanded clonotype changes. Investigators viewed diversity estimates from one million T cells as underestimates, the study reported.

The authors ran a second PCR of roughly 6 to 12 cycles using a sample-barcoded 5' primer and a J-beta primer mix. TCRdb itself ran the 5' RACE reads through MiXCR, one entry per CDR3 protein. The table has some 850,000 distinct CDR3 sequences, roughly 25% seen once. These data also formed part of another study, on T cells of mothers and their children. That source reports: Each 15 ul cDNA reaction used approximately 1.5 ug RNA; all RNA was used.

The clonotype was recovered from a boy under 18 in good health. The chain recombines TRBV29-1 with TRBJ2-5, with D unclear. TRBJ2-1 explains the end of the DNA better; the J call may be wrong. Sequenced input: blood. The CDR3: CSVEIAANEQFF. The CDR3 nucleotides read TGCAGCGTTGAAATAGCAGCGAATGAGCAGTTCTTC.